This T cell receptor beta chain was identified during a study of shared clonotypes between healthy human individuals. Profiling relied on immunoSEQ multiplex PCR, and the TCRdb table lists in-frame clones only, not all of them. The sample records some 1.5 million clones, roughly 96% being singletons. Study findings and constraints: Clonotypes which were not shared had lower generation probabilities than clonotypes that all four donors shared. In this cohort, only blood was sampled, and tissue repertoires likely differ. For sorted subsets, rarefaction showed incomplete sequencing despite large depth.

The CD4+ fraction was divided into a CD45RA+ naive subset and a CD45RA-negative memory subset. Comment on this clone: Its antigen is not identified.

The V gene's germline CDR1 is SGHRS and CDR2 YFSETQ. The CDR3 loop spans 15 amino acids. Trimming cost V 0 bases and J 7 bases; bases outside gene matches: 8. This chain joins TRBV5-1 and TRBJ2-7; 9 bases map to TRBD2. The TCR originated in a man under 40 in good health. The sequenced sample was naive CD4+ T cells sorted from blood. Subset of the sample: CD45RA+ positively selected. CDR3 nucleotides: TGCGCCAGCAGCTTGGGACTAGCGGCCCCGGGTGAGCAGTACTTC. Translated, it gives CASSLGLAAPGEQYF.